This T cell receptor (beta chain) stems from a study of blood T cell repertoires in COVID-19. Participant-given clinical history determined each cohort assignment. TCRdb's copy holds only in-frame clones and misses some; the assay was immunoSEQ multiplex PCR. The sample consists of about 430,000 clones, approximately 87% of them appearing once. Germline trimming cut 1 base from V and 7 bases from J; bases unmatched to any gene: 6. CDR3 size: 15 residues. Germline CDR1 and CDR2: LGHDT and YNNKEL (reference sequence). The source material was PBMCs or T cells enriched from blood (not recorded which). The chain has TRBV3-1 (or the pseudogene TRBV3-2) and TRBJ2-2; 7 bases line up with TRBD1. The TCR comes from a woman in her thirties with acute COVID-19. CDR3 sequence (DNA): TGTGCCAGCAGCCAAGGAGGGGGCCGCGGCGGGGAGCTGTTTTTT. It codes for CASSQGGGRGGELFF.